This TCR beta chain stems from a study of T cell responses to AZD1222 COVID-19 vaccine. The table came from immunoSEQ multiplex PCR; TCRdb's copy has only in-frame clones and leaves some out. Among about 97,000 clones listed, about 87% were seen once. In the case of this clone: The target antigen is unknown.

V lost 0 bases and J lost 6; bases outside the gene matches: 6. Germline loops: CDR1 LGHDT, CDR2 YNNKEL (reference sequence). CDR3 length equals 15 residues. Study-wide results and caveats: The donor group comprised mostly white British people and more females; the analysis possibly underestimated clonal diversity. Seropositivity was recorded at baseline in only 6 or 7 AZD1222 recipients. Samples come after the peak T cell response, not at day 14. Mapped onto spike, vaccine-associated CD4 TCRs spanned it and were dominant at 160-218 and 743-854.

V is TRBV3-1 (or the pseudogene TRBV3-2) and J is TRBJ2-3; 7 bases align to TRBD1. The sample here was peripheral blood, taken 28 days after the second AZD1222 dose. The source is an adult who received the AZD1222 COVID-19 vaccine. The DNA for the CDR3 is TGTGCCAGCAGCCAAGATCATCGGGGACAGGATACGCAGTATTTT. It specifies CASSQDHRGQDTQYF.